Listed below are T cell receptor beta chains from one sample, sequenced in a study of cytomegalovirus exposure and HLA in healthy donors. Using immunoSEQ multiplex PCR, the repertoire was profiled, and TCRdb retains in-frame clones only, with some absent. The table records approximately 130,000 clones, roughly 80% of them present only once. Sequencing was done on a sample of PBMCs. Source of these receptors: a woman between 35 and 50 years old in good health and CMV-seronegative. CDR3s leave out the opening cysteine and the closing phenylalanine or tryptophan. The order of the fields is D gene, J gene, V gene, CDR3 protein. The D gene is left open where the match is weak.

TRBD2,TRBJ2-7,TRBV6-5,ASSRLAGGYEQY
NA,TRBJ2-7,TRBV15,ATSRDRDYEQY
TRBD1,TRBJ2-2,TRBV7-9,ASSPLPGQFTGELF
NA,TRBJ1-5,TRBV7-2,ASSLIQGPQH
NA,TRBJ2-6,TRBV29-1,SVTPGVGANVLT
TRBD1,TRBJ2-7,TRBV6-5,ATRQGATYEQY
TRBD2,TRBJ2-7,TRBV25-1,ASSSPGLAGGGAYEQY
NA,TRBJ2-2,TRBV5-4,ASTFFTGVGAGELF
NA,TRBJ1-5,TRBV28,ASRDPTGGQPQH
NA,TRBJ2-7,TRBV5-4,ASSFSSGAYEQY
TRBD2,TRBJ2-5,TRBV5-6,ASARLAGAVETQY
TRBD1,TRBJ1-1,TRBV5-8,ASSSRTGPNTEAF
TRBD2,TRBJ2-2,TRBV28,ASSQSGRETGELF
NA,TRBJ1-1,TRBV4-3,ASSQEWTERNTEAF
TRBD2,TRBJ2-1,TRBV9,ASSVVSGSRNEQF
TRBD1,TRBJ1-1,TRBV6-5,ASSYGTGTVSF
TRBD1,TRBJ2-7,TRBV28,ASSPQGQEVYEQY
NA,TRBJ1-2,TRBV19,ASRRAGGDRYGYT
TRBD2,TRBJ2-5,TRBV4-2,ASSQNPTSEETQY
TRBD2,TRBJ2-1,TRBV5-1,ASSLGGLAVYNEQF
NA,TRBJ2-5,TRBV5-6,ASSPLTKTETQY
TRBD2,TRBJ2-5,TRBV11-2,ASTQREGFVETQY
NA,TRBJ1-2,TRBV7-2,ASSLRLDRQVYGYT
TRBD1,TRBJ1-1,TRBV28,ASSSGTGTMNTEAF